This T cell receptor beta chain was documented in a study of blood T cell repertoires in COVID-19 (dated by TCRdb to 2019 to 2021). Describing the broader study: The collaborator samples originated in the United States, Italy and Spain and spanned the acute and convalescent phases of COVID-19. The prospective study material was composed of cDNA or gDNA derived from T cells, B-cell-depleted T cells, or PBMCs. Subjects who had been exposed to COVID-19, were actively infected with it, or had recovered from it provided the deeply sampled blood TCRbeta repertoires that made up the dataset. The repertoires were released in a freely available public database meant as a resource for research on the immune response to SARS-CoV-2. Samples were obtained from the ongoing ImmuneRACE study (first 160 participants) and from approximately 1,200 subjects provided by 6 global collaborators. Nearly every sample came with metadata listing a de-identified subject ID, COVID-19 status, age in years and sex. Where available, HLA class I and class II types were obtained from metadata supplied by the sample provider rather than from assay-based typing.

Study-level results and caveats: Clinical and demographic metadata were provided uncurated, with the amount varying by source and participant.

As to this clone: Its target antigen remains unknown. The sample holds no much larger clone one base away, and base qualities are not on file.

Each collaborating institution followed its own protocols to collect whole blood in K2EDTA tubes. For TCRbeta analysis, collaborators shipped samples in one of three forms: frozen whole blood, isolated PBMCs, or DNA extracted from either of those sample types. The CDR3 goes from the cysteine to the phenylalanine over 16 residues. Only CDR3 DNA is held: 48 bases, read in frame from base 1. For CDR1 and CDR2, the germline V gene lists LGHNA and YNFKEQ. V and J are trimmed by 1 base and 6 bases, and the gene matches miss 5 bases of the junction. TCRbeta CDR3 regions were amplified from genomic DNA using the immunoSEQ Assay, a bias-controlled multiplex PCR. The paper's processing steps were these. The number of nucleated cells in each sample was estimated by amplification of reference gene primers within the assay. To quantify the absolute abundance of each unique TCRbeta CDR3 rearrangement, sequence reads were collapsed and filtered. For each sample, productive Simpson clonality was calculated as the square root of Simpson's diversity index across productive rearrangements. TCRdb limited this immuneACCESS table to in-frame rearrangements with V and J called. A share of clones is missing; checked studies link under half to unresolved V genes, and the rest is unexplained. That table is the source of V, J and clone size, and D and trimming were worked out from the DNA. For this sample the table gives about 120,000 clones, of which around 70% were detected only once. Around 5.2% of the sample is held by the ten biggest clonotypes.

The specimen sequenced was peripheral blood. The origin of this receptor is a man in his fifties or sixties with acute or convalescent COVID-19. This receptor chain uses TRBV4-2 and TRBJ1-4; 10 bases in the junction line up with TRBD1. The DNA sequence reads TGTGCCAGCAGCCAAGGGTCCGGGACAGGGGATGAAAAACTGTTTTTT. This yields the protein CASSQGSGTGDEKLFF.